These 16 T cell receptor beta chains were sequenced from one sample in a study of spatial heterogeneity in lung cancer. General observations from the study: Counts of expanded intratumoral alpha and beta TCRs tracked tumor mutation counts.

These receptors' antigens are unknown. Indicated time point: sample taken at primary tumor resection. One entry per CDR3 protein results from TCRdb running MiXCR on the 5' RACE reads. The repertoire holds roughly 7,800 distinct CDR3 sequences, with roughly a tenth as singletons. The input for sequencing was lung tumor tissue, taken at surgery. These receptors were obtained from a male donor with early-stage non-small cell lung cancer.

As for this clonotype: It is unclear where the CDR3 begins or ends on the DNA, so no DNA is shown, and the CDR3 is as TCRdb lists it. This sequence joins TRBV12-3 or TRBV12-4 and TRBJ1-6; the D call in the table, TRBD1, was not verified against the DNA. Ends included, the CDR3 has 15 residues. This CDR3 is CASSLRASFNSPLHF.

This clonotype is medium-sized (0.01 to 0.1%) in the sample. The CDR3 reads CATGFGGGPLSYEQYF. The CDR3 DNA reads as TGTGCCACCGGTTTTGGGGGGGGGCCCCTTTCCTACGAGCAGTACTTC. This rearrangement joins TRBV28 to TRBJ2-7; D may be TRBD2 (7 bases). This CDR3 is 16 amino acids long. The V end was cut by 10 bases, the J end by 1 base, with 23 bases between. Germline V gives CDR1 MDHEN, CDR2 SYDVKM.

For this clonotype: With a much larger clone just one base away, this may be a read error. The rearrangement uses TRBV6-1 and TRBJ1-5, with 7 bases that match TRBD1. Losses at the gene ends were 5 bases for V and 0 bases for J; bases not matched to a gene: 10. Germline values: CDR1 MNHNS, CDR2 SASEGT. This CDR3 has 17 residues. The CDR3 nucleotides read TGTGCCAGCAGTCCCAGGGGGATATTCCTTAGCAATCAGCCCCAGCATTTT. Its translation: CASSPRGIFLSNQPQHF.

This clonotype is classed as medium-sized. V is TRBV6-6 and J is TRBJ1-5; no clear D gene. Germline CDR1 is MNHNY and CDR2 is SVGAGI (reference sequence). This CDR3 is 13 amino acids long. V was trimmed by 3 bases and J by 6 bases, leaving 9 bases between them. CDR3 residues: CASSYGRLQPQHF. CDR3 bases: TGTGCCAGCAGTTATGGGCGGCTTCAGCCCCAGCATTTT.

This clonotype is categorized as medium-sized. The chain combines TRBV7-2 with TRBJ2-7; D perhaps matches TRBD1 (6 bases). The CDR3 has 14 amino acids. Germline-derived CDR1 and CDR2 are SGHTA and FQGNSA. The germline V and J ends were trimmed by 4 bases and 6 bases, with 16 bases remaining between them. As DNA, the CDR3 is TGTGCCAGCAGCTCCGGCAACAGGGAAAGCGAGCAGTACTTC. Translating gives CASSSGNRESEQYF.

In its sample, this clonotype ranks as large. The rearrangement links TRBV7-6 to TRBJ1-1; unclear D gene. The V end was cut by 5 bases, the J end by 3 bases, with 10 bases between. This CDR3 region has 13 residues. Germline lookup yields CDR1 SGHVS and CDR2 FNYEAQ. CDR3 residues: CASSTTRDTEAFF. The CDR3 DNA reads as TGTGCCAGCAGCACTACGAGGGACACTGAAGCTTTCTTT.

J is TRBJ1-5 and V is TRBV6-2 or TRBV6-3; D possibly corresponds to TRBD1 (6 bases). The germline gives CDR1 MNHEY, CDR2 SVGEGT. This CDR3 is 16 amino acids long. V was clipped by 0 bases and J by 4 bases, with 13 bases between them. CDR3 DNA: TGTGCCAGCAGTTACTCGAAGTCCAGGGGAAATCAGCCCCAGCATTTT. Translated: CASSYSKSRGNQPQHF.

By sample share, this clonotype is medium-sized. The rearrangement joins TRBV7-3 to TRBJ1-1, with a tentative D call TRBD1 (6 bases). Deletions cut 3 bases from V and 1 base from J, with 6 bases between. CDR1 SGHTA and CDR2 FQGTGA come from the germline V gene. The CDR3 is 13 residues long. The CDR3 spells CASSLDRNTEAFF. The CDR3 nucleotides read TGTGCCAGCAGCTTGGACAGGAACACTGAAGCTTTCTTT.

On this clonotype: This may arise from a read error, as a much more abundant clone is one base away. The J gene is TRBJ2-1, the V gene TRBV28; tentatively, D is TRBD1 (5 bases). Germline CDR1 is MDHEN and CDR2 is SYDVKM. This CDR3 has 12 amino acids. DNA of the CDR3: TGTACCAGCAGTTTAGGGGTCAATGAGCAGTTCTTC. Translated, it gives CTSSLGVNEQFF.

Remarks on this clonotype: A junction boundary mismatches the germline segment, possibly from a read error. The rearrangement joins TRBV11-2 to TRBJ1-1; D possibly corresponds to TRBD1 (5 bases). The CDR3 totals 16 residues. The germline V gene has CDR1 SGHAT and CDR2 FQNNGV. The CDR3 here is CVSSYILQGPGTEAFF. CDR3 coding DNA: TGTGTCAGCAGCTATATCCTTCAGGGCCCGGGGACTGAAGCTTTCTTT.

This rearrangement joins TRBV5-1 to TRBJ2-5, with a possible D match to TRBD2 (8 bases). Germline-derived CDR1 and CDR2 are SGHRS and YFSETQ. Trimming took 2 bases from V and 4 from J, leaving 18 bases between them. This CDR3 region has 16 residues. The CDR3: CASSLQGTSPRETQYF. Here the CDR3 DNA reads TGCGCCAGCAGCTTACAGGGGACTAGTCCCCGAGAGACCCAGTACTTC.

This sequence joins TRBV29-1 and TRBJ2-3; no reliable D call. Trimming took 6 bases from V and 0 from J, leaving 10 bases between them. The CDR3 has 13 amino acids. Per germline, CDR1 SQVTM and CDR2 ANQGSEA. The CDR3 is CSVNDLSTDTQYF. For the CDR3, the DNA is TGCAGCGTCAACGATCTTAGCACAGATACGCAGTATTTT.

There are a few counts of this clonotype. This chain connects TRBV29-1 to TRBJ2-1, with 7 bases identical to TRBD1. V shed 4 bases, J shed 9 bases, and the junction held 12 bases outside the gene matches. The CDR3 consists of 14 residues. Germline CDR1 reads SQVTM; CDR2 reads ANQGSEA. In DNA form, the CDR3 reads TGCAGCGTTGGAACCGGCGGGCAGGGGGTTGAGCAGTTCTTC. Protein product: CSVGTGGQGVEQFF.

By proportion, this clonotype is medium-sized. This chain uses TRBV27 with TRBJ1-2; D gene uncertain. The CDR3 has 13 residues. V gave up 2 bases and J gave up 5 bases, with 9 bases separating them. CDR1 MNHEY and CDR2 SMNVEV come from the germline V gene (reference sequence). The CDR3 region has the DNA TGTGCCAGCAGTTTAACGAGTGGTTATGGCTACACCTTC. Translated, it gives CASSLTSGYGYTF.

This clonotype was found a few times. The chain has TRBV15 and TRBJ2-3, with 8 bases matching TRBD1. The V and J ends lost 4 bases and 4 bases, in that order; junction bases with no gene match: 13. Germline V gene lookup returns CDR1 LNHNV and CDR2 YYDKDF (reference sequence). This CDR3 is built from 17 residues. CDR3 sequence reads: CATSTQRRTGLSDTQYF. CDR3 bases: TGTGCCACCAGCACCCAAAGAAGGACAGGGCTGTCAGATACGCAGTATTTT. Variable domain in full (rest from reference TRBV15 and TRBJ2-3): DAMVIQNPRYQVTQFGKPVTLSCSQTLNHNVMYWYQQKSSQAPKLLFHYYDKDFNNEADTPDNFQSRRPNTSFCFLDIRSPGLGDTAMYLCATSTQRRTGLSDTQYFGPGTRLTVL.

This clonotype was seen repeatedly, ten times or more. J is TRBJ2-7 and V is TRBV4-2, with a weak D call TRBD1 (5 bases). The ends were cut back, 3 bases at V and 3 bases at J, with 12 bases in the middle. This CDR3 is 14 amino acids long. Germline V CDR1 and CDR2: LGHNA, YNFKEQ. The CDR3 DNA reads TGTGCCAGCAGCCACTTGCAGGGAAACTACGAGCAGTACTTC. Translated: CASSHLQGNYEQYF.